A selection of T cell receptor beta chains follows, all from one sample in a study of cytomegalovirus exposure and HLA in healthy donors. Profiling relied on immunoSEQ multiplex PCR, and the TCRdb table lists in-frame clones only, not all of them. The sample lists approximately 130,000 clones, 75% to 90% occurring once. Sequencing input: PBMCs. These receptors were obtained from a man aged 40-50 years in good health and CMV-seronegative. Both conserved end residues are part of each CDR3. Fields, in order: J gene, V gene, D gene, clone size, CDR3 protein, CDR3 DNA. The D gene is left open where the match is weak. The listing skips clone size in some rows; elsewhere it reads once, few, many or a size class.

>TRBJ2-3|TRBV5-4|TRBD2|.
CASSRVAGGQDTQYF
TGTGCCAGCAGCCGCGTGGCGGGGGGGCAAGATACGCAGTATTTT
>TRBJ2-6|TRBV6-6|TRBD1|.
CASRDRGLAGANVLTF
TGTGCCAGCAGGGACAGGGGTCTTGCTGGGGCCAACGTCCTGACTTTC
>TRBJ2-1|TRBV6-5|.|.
CASSLGLSYNEQFF
TGTGCCAGCAGTCTGGGACTCTCCTACAATGAGCAGTTCTTC
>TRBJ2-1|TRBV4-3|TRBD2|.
CASSQEAGEWSYNEQFF
TGCGCCAGCAGCCAAGAGGCGGGAGAATGGTCCTACAATGAGCAGTTCTTC
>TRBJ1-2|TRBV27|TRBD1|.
CASRGKPGQALYGYTF
TGTGCCAGCAGGGGGAAACCGGGACAGGCGCTCTATGGCTACACCTTC
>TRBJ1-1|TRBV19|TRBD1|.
CASRRGQGRGNRANTEAFF
TGTGCCAGTCGAAGAGGACAGGGCAGAGGTAATCGAGCGAACACTGAAGCTTTCTTT
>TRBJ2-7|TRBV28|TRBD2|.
CASSQKASGSYEQYF
TGTGCCAGCAGCCAAAAGGCTAGCGGGAGCTACGAGCAGTACTTC
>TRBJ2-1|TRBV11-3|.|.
CASSTSGPRVDNEQFF
TGTGCCAGCAGCACCAGCGGGCCCCGGGTAGACAATGAGCAGTTCTTC
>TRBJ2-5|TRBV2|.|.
CASSSQAQETQYF
TGTGCCAGCAGTAGCCAGGCTCAAGAGACCCAGTACTTC
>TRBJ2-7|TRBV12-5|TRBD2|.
CASGLALAGPSYEQYF
TGTGCTAGTGGTTTGGCTTTAGCGGGTCCGTCCTACGAGCAGTACTTC
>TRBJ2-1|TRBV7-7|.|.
CASSFGRTSYNEQFF
TGTGCTAGCAGCTTCGGGAGAACCTCCTACAATGAGCAGTTCTTC
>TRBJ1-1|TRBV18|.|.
CASSLRDSSAEAFF
TGTGCCAGCTCACTCAGGGACTCATCGGCTGAAGCTTTCTTT
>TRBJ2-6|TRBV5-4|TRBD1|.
CASRGQEDSGANGLTF
TGTGCCAGCAGGGGACAGGAGGACTCTGGGGCCAACGGCCTGACTTTC
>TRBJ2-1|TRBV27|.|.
CASRETGSYNEQFF
TGTGCCAGCAGAGAGACGGGGTCCTATAATGAGCAGTTCTTC
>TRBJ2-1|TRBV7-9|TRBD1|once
CASSLKGQGYNEQFF
TGTGCCAGCAGCTTAAAAGGACAGGGTTACAATGAGCAGTTCTTC
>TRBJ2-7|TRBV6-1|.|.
CASSLTVSYEQYF
TGTGCCAGCAGCTTGACAGTCTCCTACGAGCAGTACTTC
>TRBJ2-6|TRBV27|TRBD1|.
CASSQGADRGSSGANGLTF
TGTGCCAGCAGTCAGGGGGCGGACAGGGGGTCCTCTGGGGCCAACGGCCTGACTTTC
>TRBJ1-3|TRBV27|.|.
CASSLTKGGGNTIYF
TGTGCCAGCAGTTTAACAAAGGGAGGTGGAAACACCATATATTTT
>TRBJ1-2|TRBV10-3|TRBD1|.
CAISPKDRENGYTF
TGTGCCATCAGCCCTAAGGACAGGGAGAATGGCTACACCTTC
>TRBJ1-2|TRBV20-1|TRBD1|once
CSVTGPYGYTF
TGCAGCGTGACAGGGCCCTATGGCTACACCTTC
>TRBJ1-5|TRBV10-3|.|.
CATWSQQGNQPQHF
TGTGCCACCTGGTCTCAACAGGGCAATCAGCCCCAGCATTTT
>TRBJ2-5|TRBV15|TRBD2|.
CATSRLAGEQETQYF
TGTGCCACCAGCAGACTAGCGGGGGAACAAGAGACCCAGTACTTC
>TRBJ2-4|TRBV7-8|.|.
CASSLGLGPLNIQYF
TGTGCCAGCAGCTTAGGACTAGGACCCTTAAACATTCAGTACTTC